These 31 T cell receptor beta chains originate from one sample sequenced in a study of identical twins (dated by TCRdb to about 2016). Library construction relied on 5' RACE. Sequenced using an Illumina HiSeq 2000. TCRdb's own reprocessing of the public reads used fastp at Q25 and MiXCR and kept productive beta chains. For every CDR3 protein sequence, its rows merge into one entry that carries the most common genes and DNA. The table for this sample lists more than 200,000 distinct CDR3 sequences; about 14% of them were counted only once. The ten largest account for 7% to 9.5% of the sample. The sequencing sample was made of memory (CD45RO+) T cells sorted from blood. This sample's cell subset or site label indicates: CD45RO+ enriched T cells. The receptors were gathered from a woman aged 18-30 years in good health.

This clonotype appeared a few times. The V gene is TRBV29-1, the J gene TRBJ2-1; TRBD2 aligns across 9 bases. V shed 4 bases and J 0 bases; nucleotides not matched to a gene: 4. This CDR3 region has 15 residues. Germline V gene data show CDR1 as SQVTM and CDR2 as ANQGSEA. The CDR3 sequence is CSVVGGRASYNEQFF. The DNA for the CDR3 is TGCAGCGTTGTGGGCGGGAGGGCCTCCTACAATGAGCAGTTCTTC.

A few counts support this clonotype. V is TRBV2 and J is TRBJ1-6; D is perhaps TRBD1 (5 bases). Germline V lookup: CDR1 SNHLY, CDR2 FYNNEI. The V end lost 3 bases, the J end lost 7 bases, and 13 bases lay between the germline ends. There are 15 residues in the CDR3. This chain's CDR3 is CASSDIGASNSPLHF. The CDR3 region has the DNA TGTGCCAGCAGTGATATCGGGGCATCGAATTCACCCCTCCACTTT.

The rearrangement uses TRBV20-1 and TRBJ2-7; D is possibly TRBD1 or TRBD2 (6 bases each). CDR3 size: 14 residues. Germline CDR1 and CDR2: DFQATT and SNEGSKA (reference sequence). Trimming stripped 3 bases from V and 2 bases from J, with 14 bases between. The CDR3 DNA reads TGCAGTGCTAGTGCGGGACAAAGGGCCTACGAGCAGTACTTC. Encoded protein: CSASAGQRAYEQYF.

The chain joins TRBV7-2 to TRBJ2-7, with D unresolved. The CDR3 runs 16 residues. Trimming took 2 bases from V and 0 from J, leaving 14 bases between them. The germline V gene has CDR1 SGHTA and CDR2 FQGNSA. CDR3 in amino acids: CASSLKSSGISYEQYF. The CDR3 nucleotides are TGTGCCAGCAGCTTAAAGAGTTCGGGCATCTCCTACGAGCAGTACTTC.

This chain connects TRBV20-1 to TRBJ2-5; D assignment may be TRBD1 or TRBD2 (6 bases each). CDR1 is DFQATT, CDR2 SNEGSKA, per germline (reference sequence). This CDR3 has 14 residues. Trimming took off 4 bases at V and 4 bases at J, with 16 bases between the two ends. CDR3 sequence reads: CSAITRGGRETQYF. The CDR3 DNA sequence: TGCAGTGCTATAACCAGGGGAGGACGAGAGACCCAGTACTTC.

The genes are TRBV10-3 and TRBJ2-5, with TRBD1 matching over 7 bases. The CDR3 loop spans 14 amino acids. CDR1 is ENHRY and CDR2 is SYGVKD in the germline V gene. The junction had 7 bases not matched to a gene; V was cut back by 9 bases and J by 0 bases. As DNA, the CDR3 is TGTGCCATACGGACAGGTGGCGACCAAGAGACCCAGTACTTC. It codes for CAIRTGGDQETQYF.

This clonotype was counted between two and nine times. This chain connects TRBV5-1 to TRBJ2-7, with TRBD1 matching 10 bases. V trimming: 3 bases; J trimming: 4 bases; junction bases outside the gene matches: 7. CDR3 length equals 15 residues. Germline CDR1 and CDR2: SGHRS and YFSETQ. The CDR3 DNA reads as TGCGCCAGCAGCTCGTCCGGGACAGGGGCATACGAGCAGTACTTC. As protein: CASSSSGTGAYEQYF.

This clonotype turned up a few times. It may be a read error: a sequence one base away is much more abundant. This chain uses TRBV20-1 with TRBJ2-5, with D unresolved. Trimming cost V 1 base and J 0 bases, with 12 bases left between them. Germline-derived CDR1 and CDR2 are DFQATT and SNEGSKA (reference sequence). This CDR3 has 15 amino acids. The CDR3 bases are TGCAGTGCTAGAGTTGGTGGAGTAGACCAAGAGACCCAGTACTTC. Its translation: CSARVGGVDQETQYF.

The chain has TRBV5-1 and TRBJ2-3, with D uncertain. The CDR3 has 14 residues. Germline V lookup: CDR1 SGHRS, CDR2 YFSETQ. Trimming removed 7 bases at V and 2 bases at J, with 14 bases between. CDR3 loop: CASGPQGLTDTQYF. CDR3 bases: TGCGCCAGCGGACCTCAAGGGCTCACAGATACGCAGTATTTT.

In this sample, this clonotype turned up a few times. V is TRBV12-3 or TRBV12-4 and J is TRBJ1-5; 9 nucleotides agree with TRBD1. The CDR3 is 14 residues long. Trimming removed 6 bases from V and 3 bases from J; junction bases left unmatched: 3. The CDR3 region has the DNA TGTGCCAGCAGGGGGACAGGGTTCAATCAGCCCCAGCATTTT. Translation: CASRGTGFNQPQHF.

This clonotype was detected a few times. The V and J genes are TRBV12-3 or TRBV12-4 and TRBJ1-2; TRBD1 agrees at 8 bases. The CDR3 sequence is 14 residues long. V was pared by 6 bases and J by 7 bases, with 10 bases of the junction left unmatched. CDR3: CASRPDRGSGGYTF. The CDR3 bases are TGTGCCAGCAGACCCGACAGGGGATCGGGTGGCTACACCTTC.

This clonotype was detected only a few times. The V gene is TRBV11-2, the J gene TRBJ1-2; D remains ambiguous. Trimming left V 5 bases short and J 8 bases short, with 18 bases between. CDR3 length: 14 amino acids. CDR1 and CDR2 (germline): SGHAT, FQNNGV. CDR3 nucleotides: TGTGCCAGCAGCCCCCTTGATGGATTTTCGGGCTACACCTTC. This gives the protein CASSPLDGFSGYTF.

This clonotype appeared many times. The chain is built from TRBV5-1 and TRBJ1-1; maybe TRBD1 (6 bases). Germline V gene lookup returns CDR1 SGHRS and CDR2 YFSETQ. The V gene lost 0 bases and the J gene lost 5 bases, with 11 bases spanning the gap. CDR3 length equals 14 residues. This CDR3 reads CASSLEGVDTEAFF. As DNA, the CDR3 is TGCGCCAGCAGCTTGGAGGGGGTGGATACTGAAGCTTTCTTT.

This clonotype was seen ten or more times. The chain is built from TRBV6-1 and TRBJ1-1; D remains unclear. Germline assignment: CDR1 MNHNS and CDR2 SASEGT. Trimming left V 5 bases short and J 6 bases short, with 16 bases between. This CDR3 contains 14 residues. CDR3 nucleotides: TGTGCCAGCAGTATGGAGTCGAGGAGATCTGAAGCTTTCTTT. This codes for CASSMESRRSEAFF.

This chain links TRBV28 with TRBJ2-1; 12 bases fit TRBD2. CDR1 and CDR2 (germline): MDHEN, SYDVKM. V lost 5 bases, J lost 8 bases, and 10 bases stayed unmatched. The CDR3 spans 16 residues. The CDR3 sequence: CASSRITSGRSHEQFF. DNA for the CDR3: TGTGCCAGCAGTCGTATCACTAGCGGGAGGTCCCATGAGCAGTTCTTC. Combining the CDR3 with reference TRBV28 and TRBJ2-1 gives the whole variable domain DVKVTQSSRYLVKRTGEKVFLECVQDMDHENMFWYRQDPGLGLRLIYFSYDVKMKEKGDIPEGYSVSREKKERFSLILESASTNQTSMYLCASSRITSGRSHEQFFGPGTRLTVL.

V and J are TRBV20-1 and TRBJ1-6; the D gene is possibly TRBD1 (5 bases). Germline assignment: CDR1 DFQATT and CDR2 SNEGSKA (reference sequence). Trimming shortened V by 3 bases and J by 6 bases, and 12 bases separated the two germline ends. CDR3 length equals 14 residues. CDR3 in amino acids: CSASRQGGNSPLHF. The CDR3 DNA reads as TGCAGTGCTAGTCGGCAGGGCGGTAATTCACCCCTCCACTTT.

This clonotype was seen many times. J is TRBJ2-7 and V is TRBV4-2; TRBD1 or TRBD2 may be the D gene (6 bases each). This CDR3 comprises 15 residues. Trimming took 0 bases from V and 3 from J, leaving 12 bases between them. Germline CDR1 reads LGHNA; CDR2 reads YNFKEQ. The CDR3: CASSQEGRGGYEQYF. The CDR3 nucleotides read TGTGCCAGCAGCCAAGAAGGCAGGGGAGGCTACGAGCAGTACTTC.

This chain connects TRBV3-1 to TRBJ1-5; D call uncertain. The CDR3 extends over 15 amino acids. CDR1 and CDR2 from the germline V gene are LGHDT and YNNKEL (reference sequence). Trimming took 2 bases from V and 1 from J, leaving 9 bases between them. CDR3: CASSQLSESNQPQHF. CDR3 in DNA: TGTGCCAGCAGCCAACTATCAGAAAGCAATCAGCCCCAGCATTTT.

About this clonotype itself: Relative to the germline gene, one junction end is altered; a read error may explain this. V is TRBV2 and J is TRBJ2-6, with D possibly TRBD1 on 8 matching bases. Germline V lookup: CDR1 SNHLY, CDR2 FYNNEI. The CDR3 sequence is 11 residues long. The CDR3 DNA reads TGTGCCAGCCGGTGGGAGGGACAGGTGGCTTTC. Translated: CASRWEGQVAF.

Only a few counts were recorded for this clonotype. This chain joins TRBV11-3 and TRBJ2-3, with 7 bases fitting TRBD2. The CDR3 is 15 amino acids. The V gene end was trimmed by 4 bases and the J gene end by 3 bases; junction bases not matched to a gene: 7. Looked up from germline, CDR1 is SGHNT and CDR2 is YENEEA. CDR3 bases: TGTGCCAGCAGCTCTCCGGGGGGAGGTACAGATACGCAGTATTTT. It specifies CASSSPGGGTDTQYF.

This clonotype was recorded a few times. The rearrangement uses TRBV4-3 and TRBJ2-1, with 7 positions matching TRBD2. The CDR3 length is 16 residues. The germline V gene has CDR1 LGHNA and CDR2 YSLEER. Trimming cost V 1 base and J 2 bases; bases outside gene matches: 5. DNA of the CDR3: TGCGCCAGCAGCCAAGCTGGAGGACTAGCCTACAATGAGCAGTTCTTC. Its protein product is CASSQAGGLAYNEQFF.

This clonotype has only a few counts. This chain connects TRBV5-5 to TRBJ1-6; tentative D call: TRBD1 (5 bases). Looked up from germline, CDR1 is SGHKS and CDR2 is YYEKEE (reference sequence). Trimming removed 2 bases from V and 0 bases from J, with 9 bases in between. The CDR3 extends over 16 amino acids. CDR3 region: CASSLRQSSYNSPLHF. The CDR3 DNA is TGTGCCAGCAGCTTAAGACAGAGCTCCTATAATTCACCCCTCCACTTT.

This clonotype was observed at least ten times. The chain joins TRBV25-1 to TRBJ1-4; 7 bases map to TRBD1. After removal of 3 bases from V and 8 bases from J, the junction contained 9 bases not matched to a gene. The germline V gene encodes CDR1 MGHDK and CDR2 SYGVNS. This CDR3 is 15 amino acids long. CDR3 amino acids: CASSDPASGGEKLFF. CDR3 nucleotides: TGTGCCAGCAGTGATCCCGCCTCAGGGGGAGAAAAACTGTTTTTT.

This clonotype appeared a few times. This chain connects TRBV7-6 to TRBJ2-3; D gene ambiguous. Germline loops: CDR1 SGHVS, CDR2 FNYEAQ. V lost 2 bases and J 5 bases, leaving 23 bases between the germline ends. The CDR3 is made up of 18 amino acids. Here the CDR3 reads CASSLICPQSITEDTQYF. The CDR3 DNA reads TGTGCCAGCAGCTTAATCTGCCCCCAGTCCATAACGGAAGATACGCAGTATTTT.

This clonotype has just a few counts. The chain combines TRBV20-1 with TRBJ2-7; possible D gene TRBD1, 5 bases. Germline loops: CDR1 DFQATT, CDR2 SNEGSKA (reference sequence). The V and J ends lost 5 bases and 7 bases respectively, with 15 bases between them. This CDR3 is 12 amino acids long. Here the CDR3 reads CSAQRGMGEQYF. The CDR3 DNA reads TGCAGTGCTCAAAGGGGTATGGGGGAGCAGTACTTC.

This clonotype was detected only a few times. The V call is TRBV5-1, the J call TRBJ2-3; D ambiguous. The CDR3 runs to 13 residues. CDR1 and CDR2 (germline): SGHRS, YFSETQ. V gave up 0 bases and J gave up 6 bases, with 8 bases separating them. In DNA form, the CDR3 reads TGCGCCAGCAGCTTGGGCTACTCGGATACGCAGTATTTT. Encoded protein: CASSLGYSDTQYF.

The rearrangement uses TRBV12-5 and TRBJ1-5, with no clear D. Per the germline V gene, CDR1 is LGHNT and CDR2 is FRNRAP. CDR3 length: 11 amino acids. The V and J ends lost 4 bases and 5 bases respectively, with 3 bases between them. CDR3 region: CASGWDQPQHF. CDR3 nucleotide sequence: TGTGCTAGTGGTTGGGATCAGCCCCAGCATTTT. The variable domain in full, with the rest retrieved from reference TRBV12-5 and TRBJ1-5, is DARVTQTPRHKVTEMGQEVTMRCQPILGHNTVFWYRQTMMQGLELLAYFRNRAPLDDSGMPKDRFSAEMPDATLATLKIQPSEPRDSAVYFCASGWDQPQHFGDGTRLSIL.

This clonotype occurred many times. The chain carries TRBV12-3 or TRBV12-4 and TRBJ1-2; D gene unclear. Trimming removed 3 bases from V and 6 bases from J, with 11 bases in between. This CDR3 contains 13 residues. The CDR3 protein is CASSLRQENGYTF. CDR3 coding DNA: TGTGCCAGCAGTTTGCGGCAGGAAAATGGCTACACCTTC.

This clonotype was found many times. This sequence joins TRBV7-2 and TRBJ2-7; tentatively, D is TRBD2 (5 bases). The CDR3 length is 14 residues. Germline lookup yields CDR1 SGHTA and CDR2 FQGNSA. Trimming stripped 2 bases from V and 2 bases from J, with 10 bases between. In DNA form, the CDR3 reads TGTGCCAGCAGCTTACGCCCCGGGACCTACGAGCAGTACTTC. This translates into CASSLRPGTYEQYF.

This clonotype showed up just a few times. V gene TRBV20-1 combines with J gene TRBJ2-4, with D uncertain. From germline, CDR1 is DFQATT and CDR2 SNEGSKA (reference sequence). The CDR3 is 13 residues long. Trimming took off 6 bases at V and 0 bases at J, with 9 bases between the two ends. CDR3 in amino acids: CSALGPAKNIQYF. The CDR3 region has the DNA TGCAGTGCCCTGGGCCCAGCCAAAAACATTCAGTACTTC.

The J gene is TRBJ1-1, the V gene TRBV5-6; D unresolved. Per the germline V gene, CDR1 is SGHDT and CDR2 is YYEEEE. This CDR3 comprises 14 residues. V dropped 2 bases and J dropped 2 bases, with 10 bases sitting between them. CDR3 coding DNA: TGTGCCAGCAGCTTTCTAGATCGCAACACTGAAGCTTTCTTT. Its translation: CASSFLDRNTEAFF. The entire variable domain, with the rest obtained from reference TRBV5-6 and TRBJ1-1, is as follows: DAGVTQSPTHLIKTRGQQVTLRCSPKSGHDTVSWYQQALGQGPQFIFQYYEEEERQRGNFPDRFSGHQFPNYSSELNVNALLLGDSALYLCASSFLDRNTEAFFGQGTRLTVV.